The clone carrying this TCR beta chain was seen a few times. The record originates from a study of T cell changes during pregnancy in multiple sclerosis. Some clones are missing from TCRdb's copy, which holds only in-frame ones; the method was immunoSEQ multiplex PCR. This table holds about 46,000 clones, about 94% found once. This CDR3 region has 15 residues. V lost 4 bases to trimming and J lost 0 bases; unmatched junction nucleotides: 4. Germline loops: CDR1 LNHDA, CDR2 SQIVND (reference sequence). The specimen was CD4+ T cells from peripheral blood mononuclear cells, collected after pregnancy. The receptor comes from a female donor with multiple sclerosis, enrolled in a pregnancy study. The chain uses TRBV19 and TRBJ1-1, with 8 bases lining up with TRBD1. CDR3: CASSTRDRMNTEAFF. CDR3 sequence (DNA): TGTGCCAGTAGTACCCGGGACAGGATGAACACTGAAGCTTTCTTT.